This TCR beta chain was retrieved from a study of OX40 agonist ivuxolimab in advanced cancers. Libraries were prepared by immunoSEQ multiplex PCR; TCRdb keeps only in-frame clonotypes and omits some of them. The data show tens of thousands of clones, about 86% seen once. V lost 10 bases and J lost 4; bases outside the gene matches: 7. The CDR3 loop spans 14 amino acids. Per germline, CDR1 LNHDA and CDR2 SQIVND (reference sequence). Sample: CD4+ or CD8+ T cells sorted from blood, taken in a trial of the OX40 agonist ivuxolimab. This clonotype originated in an adult with an advanced solid tumor such as melanoma, head and neck, liver or kidney cancer. This chain joins TRBV19 and TRBJ2-2; 9 nucleotides agree with TRBD1. The CDR3 is CATSDRGRTGELFF. The CDR3 coding sequence is TGTGCCACCTCGGACAGGGGACGCACCGGGGAGCTGTTTTTT. Combining the CDR3 with reference TRBV19 and TRBJ2-2 gives the whole variable domain DGGITQSPKYLFRKEGQNVTLSCEQNLNHDAMYWYRQDPGQGLRLIYYSQIVNDFQKGDIAEGYSVSREKKESFPLTVTSAQKNPTAFYLCATSDRGRTGELFFGEGSRLTVL.